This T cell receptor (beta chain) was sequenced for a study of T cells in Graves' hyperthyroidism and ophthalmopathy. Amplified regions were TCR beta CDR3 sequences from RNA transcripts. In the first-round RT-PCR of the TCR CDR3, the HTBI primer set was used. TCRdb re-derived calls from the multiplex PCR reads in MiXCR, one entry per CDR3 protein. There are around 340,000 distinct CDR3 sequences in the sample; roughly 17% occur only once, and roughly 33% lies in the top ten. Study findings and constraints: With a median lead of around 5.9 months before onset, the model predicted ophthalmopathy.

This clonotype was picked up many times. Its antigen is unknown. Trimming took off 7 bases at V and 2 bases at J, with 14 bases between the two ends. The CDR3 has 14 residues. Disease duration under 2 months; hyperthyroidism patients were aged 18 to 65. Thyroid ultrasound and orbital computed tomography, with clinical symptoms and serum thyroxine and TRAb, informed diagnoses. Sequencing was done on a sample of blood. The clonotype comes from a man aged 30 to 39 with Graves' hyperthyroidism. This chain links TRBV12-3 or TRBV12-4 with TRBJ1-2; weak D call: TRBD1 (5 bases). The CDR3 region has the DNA TGTGCCAGCAACCGCCCAGGGACCAACTATGGCTACACCTTC. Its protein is CASNRPGTNYGYTF.